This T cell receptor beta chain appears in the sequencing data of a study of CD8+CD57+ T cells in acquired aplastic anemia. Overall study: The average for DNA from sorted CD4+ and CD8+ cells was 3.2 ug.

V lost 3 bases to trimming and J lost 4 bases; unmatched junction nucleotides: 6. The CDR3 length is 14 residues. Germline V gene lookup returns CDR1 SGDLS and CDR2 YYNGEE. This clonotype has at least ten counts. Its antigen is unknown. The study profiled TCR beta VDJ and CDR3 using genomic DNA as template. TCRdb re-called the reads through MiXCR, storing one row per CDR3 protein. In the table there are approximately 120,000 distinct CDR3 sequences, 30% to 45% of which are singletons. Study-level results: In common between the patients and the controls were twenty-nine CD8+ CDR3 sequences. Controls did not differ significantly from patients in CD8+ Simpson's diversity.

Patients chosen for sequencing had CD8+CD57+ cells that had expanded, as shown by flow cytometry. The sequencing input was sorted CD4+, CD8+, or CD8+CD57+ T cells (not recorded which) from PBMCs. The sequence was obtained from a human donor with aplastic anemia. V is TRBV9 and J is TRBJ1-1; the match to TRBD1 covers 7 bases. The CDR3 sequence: CASSASTGITEAFF. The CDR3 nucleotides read TGTGCCAGCAGCGCATCGACAGGGATCACTGAAGCTTTCTTT. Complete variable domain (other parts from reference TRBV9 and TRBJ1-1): DSGVTQTPKHLITATGQRVTLRCSPRSGDLSVYWYQQSLDQGLQFLIQYYNGEERAKGNILERFSAQQFPDLHSELNLSSLELGDSALYFCASSASTGITEAFFGQGTRLTVV.